The 10 T cell receptor beta chains reported below all come from one sample, sequenced in a study of OX40 agonist ivuxolimab in advanced cancers. The assay was immunoSEQ multiplex PCR, and TCRdb's table has in-frame clones only and misses some. The repertoire includes over 20,000 clones, over 80% of them detected once, and 36% sits in the top ten. The specimen was CD4+ or CD8+ T cells sorted from blood, collected in a trial of the OX40 agonist ivuxolimab. Every receptor here comes from an adult with an advanced solid tumor such as melanoma, head and neck, liver or kidney cancer.

The genes are TRBV27 and TRBJ1-1, with D possibly matching TRBD1 (6 bases). Trimming took 6 bases from V and 2 from J, leaving 16 bases between them. CDR3 length: 15 amino acids. Germline loops: CDR1 MNHEY, CDR2 SMNVEV (reference sequence). The CDR3 sequence is CASRLSGTPNTEAFF. The CDR3 DNA is TGTGCCAGCAGACTCTCCGGGACACCTAACACTGAAGCTTTCTTT.

The rearrangement uses TRBV7-9 and TRBJ1-2, with unresolved D. Germline V CDR1 and CDR2: SEHNR, FQNEAQ (reference sequence). V gave up 5 bases and J gave up 2 bases, with 15 bases separating them. This CDR3 is 15 amino acids long. CDR3 in amino acids: CASSQQRTANYGYTF. The DNA for the CDR3 is TGTGCCAGCAGCCAGCAACGGACGGCAAACTATGGCTACACCTTC.

This clone was seen just once. The chain joins TRBV27 to TRBJ2-4; maybe TRBD2 (5 bases). CDR1 and CDR2 from the germline V gene are MNHEY and SMNVEV (reference sequence). CDR3 length: 14 residues. Between the trimmed V and J ends, which lost 3 bases and 8 bases, there was a span of 14 bases. The CDR3 here is CASSLTQSGDIQYF. In DNA form, the CDR3 reads TGTGCCAGCAGTTTGACACAGTCCGGGGACATTCAGTACTTC.

The CDR3 DNA reads as TGCGCCAGCAGTGAAGAGGGGGGGGCGTCCTACGAGCAGTACTTC. This encodes CASSEEGGASYEQYF. This sequence joins TRBV10-2 and TRBJ2-7, with TRBD2 as a possible D gene (7 bases). Germline V gives CDR1 WSHSY, CDR2 SAAADI. CDR3 length: 15 residues. The V end lost 3 bases, the J end lost 1 base, and 13 bases lay between the germline ends.

The chain joins TRBV30 to TRBJ1-2; 10 positions match TRBD1. J was trimmed by 6 bases and V by 1 base; bases with no gene match: 11. This CDR3 spans 16 amino acids. Germline CDR1 and CDR2: GTSNPN and SVGIG (reference sequence). CDR3 protein: CAWSEARDRGWNGYTF. The CDR3 coding sequence is TGTGCCTGGAGTGAAGCCCGGGACAGGGGATGGAATGGCTACACCTTC. Supplemented by reference TRBV30 and TRBJ1-2, the full variable domain reads SQTIHQWPATLVQPVGSPLSLECTVEGTSNPNLYWYRQAAGRGLQLLFYSVGIGQISSEVPQNLSASRPQDRQFILSSKKLLLSDSGFYLCAWSEARDRGWNGYTFGSGTRLTVV.

V is TRBV29-1 and J is TRBJ1-1; tentatively, D is TRBD1 (5 bases). CDR1 and CDR2 from the germline V gene are SQVTM and ANQGSEA. Trimming pared 8 bases from V and 1 base from J, leaving 17 bases between. The CDR3 has 14 residues. CDR3 in amino acids: CSLSTKGRNTEAFF. The DNA for the CDR3 is TGCAGCCTATCTACAAAGGGGAGGAACACTGAAGCTTTCTTT.

This clone was seen a handful of times. V usage is TRBV27 and J usage is TRBJ1-1; 8 bases agree with TRBD1. Germline CDR1 and CDR2: MNHEY and SMNVEV (reference sequence). The CDR3 is made up of 15 amino acids. V gave up 5 bases and J gave up 0 bases; unmatched junction bases: 5. CDR3 loop: CASSITQGVNTEAFF. In nucleotides, the CDR3 is TGTGCCAGCAGTATAACACAGGGGGTGAACACTGAAGCTTTCTTT.

The J gene is TRBJ2-1, the V gene TRBV11-2; no clear D. Deletions cut 7 bases from V and 0 bases from J, with 10 bases between. Per the germline V gene, CDR1 is SGHAT and CDR2 is FQNNGV. This CDR3 has 14 amino acids. CDR3 nucleotide sequence: TGTGCCAGCAAACACTACTACTCCTACAATGAGCAGTTCTTC. It encodes CASKHYYSYNEQFF.

This clone was seen a single time. The chain links TRBV7-8 to TRBJ1-2; a possible D gene is TRBD1 (6 bases). CDR3 length equals 14 residues. V lost 2 bases and J 4 bases, leaving 11 bases between the germline ends. The germline V gene encodes CDR1 SGHVS and CDR2 FQNEAQ. The CDR3 sequence: CASSLQGIFYGYTF. The CDR3 DNA sequence: TGTGCCAGCAGCTTACAGGGGATCTTCTATGGCTACACCTTC.

The chain recombines TRBV4-1 with TRBJ2-1, with 9 nucleotides matching TRBD1. Trimming took 1 base from V and 5 from J; bases not matched to a gene: 9. Per germline, CDR1 MGHRA and CDR2 YSYEKL. The CDR3 length is 17 residues. The CDR3 region has the DNA TGCGCCAGCAGCCAAGGACCTTCGGGACAGGGCCACAATGAGCAGTTCTTC. Translated, it gives CASSQGPSGQGHNEQFF.